Described below is a single TCR beta chain sequence and its context. Its cognate antigen is unknown. Naive CD8 cells lacked CD45RO and underwent positive selection for CCR7, leaving out terminally differentiated effector memory CD45RA+ cells. The record originates from a study of shared clonotypes between healthy human individuals. The overall study: The study used three CD4 naive, three CD4 memory, two CD8 naive and one CD8 memory plate per donor. Study-level results: In a handful of donors, around 5.5% of naive CD4 clonotypes appeared in common. The diversity represented, both genetic and in exposure history, was limited by few donors.

How the authors handled the data: Junction-only sequences produced by ImmunoSEQ had no quality scores, so filtering differed. Measured with immunoSEQ multiplex PCR; TCRdb has only the in-frame clones, and not every one. V and J calls and clone size follow that table, whereas D and trimming were derived from the DNA. Of 800,000 or so clones in the sample, roughly 96% were seen once. V lost 3 bases, J lost 4 bases, and 9 bases lay in between. The CDR3 length is 13 residues. Germline-derived CDR1 and CDR2 are SGDLS and YYNGEE. The chain joins TRBV9 to TRBJ2-3; D gene unclear. The TCR comes from a man under 40 in good health. What was sequenced was naive CD8+ T cells sorted from blood. This chain's CDR3 is CASSAGRPDTQYF. CDR3 bases: TGTGCCAGCAGCGCCGGGCGGCCAGATACGCAGTATTTT.